Given below is one TCR beta chain in context. The antigen remains undetermined. Some clones are missing from TCRdb's copy, which holds only in-frame ones; the method was immunoSEQ multiplex PCR. The sample comprises roughly 68,000 clones, just over 70% of which are singletons, and roughly 25% rests with the top ten. This entry comes from a study of vaccination effects on CD4 cells after COVID-19. At the end of more than 8 days of culture, CD4+ T cells were isolated. The authors replaced half the medium with IL-2 medium on days 3 and 7. Findings of the study overall: Convalescents showed post-vaccine spike-reactive clones that were mainly new vaccine-induced clones.

This TCR derives from a human donor who had a prior SARS-CoV-2 infection. The material was CD4+ T cells from PBMCs cultured without peptide, obtained before COVID-19 vaccination.

The CDR3 region has the DNA TGTGCCTGGAGTATAGGGACGCGTGGCTACACCTTC. Translated: CAWSIGTRGYTF. The chain carries TRBV30 and TRBJ1-2; a weak D match, TRBD1 (5 bases). Per the germline V gene, CDR1 is GTSNPN and CDR2 is SVGIG (reference sequence). Trimming removed 2 bases from V and 7 bases from J, with 11 bases in between. This CDR3 is built from 12 residues.